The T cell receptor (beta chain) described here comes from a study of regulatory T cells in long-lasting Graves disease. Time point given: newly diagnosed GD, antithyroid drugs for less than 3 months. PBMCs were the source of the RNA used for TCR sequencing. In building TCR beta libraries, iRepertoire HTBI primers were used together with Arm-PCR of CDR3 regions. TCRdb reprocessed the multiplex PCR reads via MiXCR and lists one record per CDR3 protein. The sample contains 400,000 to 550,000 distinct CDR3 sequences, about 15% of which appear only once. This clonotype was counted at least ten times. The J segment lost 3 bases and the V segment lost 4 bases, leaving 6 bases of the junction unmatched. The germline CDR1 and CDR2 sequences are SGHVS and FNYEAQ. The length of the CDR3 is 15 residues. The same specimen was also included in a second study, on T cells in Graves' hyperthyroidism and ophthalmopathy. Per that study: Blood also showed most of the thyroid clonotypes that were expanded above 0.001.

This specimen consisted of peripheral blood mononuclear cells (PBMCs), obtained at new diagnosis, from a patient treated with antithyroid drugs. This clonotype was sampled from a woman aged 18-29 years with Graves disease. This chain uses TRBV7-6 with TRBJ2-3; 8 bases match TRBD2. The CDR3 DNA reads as TGTGCCAGCAGCTCTAACGGACTAGCAACAGATACGCAGTATTTT. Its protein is CASSSNGLATDTQYF.